The T cell receptor beta chain described here comes from a study of blood T cell repertoires in COVID-19. The CDR3 length is 14 residues. Germline V lookup: CDR1 MNHEY, CDR2 SVGAGI. Trimming removed 5 bases from V and 2 bases from J; junction bases left unmatched: 5. Individuals aged 18 to 89 years were recruited from roughly 22 US areas. Which cohort a participant joined came from the clinical history participants gave. A PCR-confirmed or clinician-diagnosed COVID-19 case had contacted exposed participants within 2 weeks of entry. Method: immunoSEQ multiplex PCR; TCRdb's copy keeps in-frame clones and lacks some. The sample shows 200,000 to 250,000 clones, about 83% of them seen only once.

This clonotype originated in a woman between 45 and 60 years old who had been exposed to COVID-19. This chain joins TRBV6-5 and TRBJ2-5, with 7 bases aligning to TRBD1. Sequences were obtained from PBMCs or T cells enriched from blood (not recorded which). CDR3 DNA: TGTGCCAGCAGTCCCGGGACAGATCAAGAGACCCAGTACTTC. Its translation is CASSPGTDQETQYF.